The source of this T cell receptor (delta chain) is a study of γδ T cells in repeated Plasmodium falciparum infection. At the level of the study: Malaria-naive adults were infected with P. falciparum NF54 four times over about 600 days. Sampling occurred at baseline, pre-infection for selected infections, and 21 days post-infection.

The CDR3 spans 22 residues. CDR1 GEAIGNYY and CDR2 EKD come from the germline V gene. V dropped 6 bases and J dropped 2 bases, with 39 bases sitting between them. TCRdb redid the clone calls on the multiplex PCR reads with CATT. The sample contains around 46,000 delta-chain clones, roughly 1.6% of which appear only once. Ten or more counts support this clone. As yet, its antigen is unknown. Translating this DNA gives a protein that differs at residue 13 from the TCRdb one, which belongs to a much larger clone; a read error is likely, and the protein shown is this translation. Study outcomes and limitations: Waves of new clonotype selection appeared after repeated controlled infections in Vdelta2-negative, largely Vdelta1+, gammadelta T cells. Vgamma9/Vdelta2+ repertoires stayed stably polyclonal over time and infection.

Vgamma9/Vdelta2+ and Vdelta2-negative gammadelta T cells were flow-sorted from PBMC for bulk sequencing. This TCR came from a pool of human donors (malaria-infected and uninfected, not separated). This chain joins TRDV2 and TRDJ1; the D call may be TRDD2 or TRDD3 (6 bases each). TCRdb supplies no J gene; here it was assigned by aligning the nucleotide sequence to germline. The material sequenced was gamma-delta T cells from blood. The CDR3 spells CACWHPTSSRSTEGYFTDKLIF. CDR3 sequence (DNA): TGTGCCTGTTGGCATCCTACGTCTTCTAGGTCTACTGAGGGATATTTTACCGATAAACTCATCTTT.